There are a few counts of the clone carrying this TCR beta chain. Its antigen is unknown. cDNA serving as the sequencing template came from extracted, reverse transcribed RNA. The table came from immunoSEQ multiplex PCR; TCRdb's copy has only in-frame clones and leaves some out. The sample yields about 120,000 clones, about 50% seen once. This specimen belongs to a study of CD8+ T cells in alopecia areata. Findings and caveats of the study: The study found TCR sharing across patients less clear than in mice, possibly for HLA reasons.

Germline V gene sequence: CDR1 GTSNPN, CDR2 SVGIG (reference sequence). The CDR3 runs to 12 residues. Trimming stripped 2 bases from V and 6 bases from J, with 10 bases between. Treatment noted: oral pan-JAK inhibitor, 5-10 mg twice daily. This material consisted of CD4+ T cells sorted from blood, taken at week 4, from a patient treated with tofacitinib. This receptor was obtained from a human donor with alopecia areata. The V and J genes are TRBV30 and TRBJ1-2; D not certain. The CDR3 protein is CAWSKPRDGYTF. In nucleotides, the CDR3 is TGTGCCTGGAGTAAACCCCGAGATGGCTACACCTTC.